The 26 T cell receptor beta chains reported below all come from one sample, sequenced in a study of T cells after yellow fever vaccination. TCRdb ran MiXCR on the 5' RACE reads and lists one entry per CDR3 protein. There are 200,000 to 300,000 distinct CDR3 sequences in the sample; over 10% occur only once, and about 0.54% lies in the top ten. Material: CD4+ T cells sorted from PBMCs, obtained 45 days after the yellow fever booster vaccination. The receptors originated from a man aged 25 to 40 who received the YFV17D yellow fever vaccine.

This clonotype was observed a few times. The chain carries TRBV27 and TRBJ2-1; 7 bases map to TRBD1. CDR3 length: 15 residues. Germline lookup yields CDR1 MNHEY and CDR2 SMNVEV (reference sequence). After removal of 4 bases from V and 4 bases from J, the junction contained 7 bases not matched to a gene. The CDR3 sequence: CASSSPGQTYNEQFF. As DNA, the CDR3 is TGTGCCAGCAGTTCACCGGGACAGACTTACAATGAGCAGTTCTTC.

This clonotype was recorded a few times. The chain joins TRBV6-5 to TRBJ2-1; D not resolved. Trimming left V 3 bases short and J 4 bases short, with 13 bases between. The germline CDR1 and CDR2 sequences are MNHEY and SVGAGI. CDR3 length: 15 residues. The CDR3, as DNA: TGTGCCAGCAGTTATTCACGGACCGATTACAATGAGCAGTTCTTC. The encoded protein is CASSYSRTDYNEQFF.

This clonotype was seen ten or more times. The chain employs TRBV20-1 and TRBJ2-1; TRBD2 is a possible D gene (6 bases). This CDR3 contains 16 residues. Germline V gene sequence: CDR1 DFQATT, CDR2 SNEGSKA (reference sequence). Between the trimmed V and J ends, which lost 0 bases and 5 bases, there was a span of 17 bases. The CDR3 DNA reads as TGCAGTGCTAGAGACACAAAGCGGGTTTCCCACAATGAGCAGTTCTTC. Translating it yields CSARDTKRVSHNEQFF.

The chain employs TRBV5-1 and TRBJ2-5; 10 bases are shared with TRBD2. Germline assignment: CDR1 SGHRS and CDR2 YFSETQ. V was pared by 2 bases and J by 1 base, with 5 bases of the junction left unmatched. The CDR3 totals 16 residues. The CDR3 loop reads CASSFQTSGLQETQYF. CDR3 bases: TGCGCCAGCAGCTTCCAGACTAGCGGGCTCCAAGAGACCCAGTACTTC. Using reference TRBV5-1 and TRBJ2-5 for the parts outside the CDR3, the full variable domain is KAGVTQTPRYLIKTRGQQVTLSCSPISGHRSVSWYQQTPGQGLQFLFEYFSETQRNKGNFPGRFSGRQFSNSRSEMNVSTLELGDSALYLCASSFQTSGLQETQYFGPGTRLLVL.

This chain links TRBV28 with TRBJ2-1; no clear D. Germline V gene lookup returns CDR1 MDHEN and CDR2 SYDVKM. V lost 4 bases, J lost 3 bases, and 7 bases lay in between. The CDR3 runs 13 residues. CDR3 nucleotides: TGTGCCAGCAGTTCCCGGAACTACAATGAGCAGTTCTTC. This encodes CASSSRNYNEQFF.

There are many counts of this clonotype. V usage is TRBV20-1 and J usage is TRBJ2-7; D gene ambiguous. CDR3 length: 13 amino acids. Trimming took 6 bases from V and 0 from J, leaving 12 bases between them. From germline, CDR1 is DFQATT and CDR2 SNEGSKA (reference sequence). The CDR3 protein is CSATDGSSYEQYF. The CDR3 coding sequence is TGCAGTGCCACCGACGGCAGCTCCTACGAGCAGTACTTC.

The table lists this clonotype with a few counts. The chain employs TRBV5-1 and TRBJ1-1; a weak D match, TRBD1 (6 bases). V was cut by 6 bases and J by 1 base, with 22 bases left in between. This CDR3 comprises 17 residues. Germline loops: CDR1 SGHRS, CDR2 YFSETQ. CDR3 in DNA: TGCGCCAGCACCCCCGACAGGAGGACAACCCCGAACACTGAAGCTTTCTTT. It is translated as CASTPDRRTTPNTEAFF. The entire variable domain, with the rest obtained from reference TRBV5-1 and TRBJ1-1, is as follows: KAGVTQTPRYLIKTRGQQVTLSCSPISGHRSVSWYQQTPGQGLQFLFEYFSETQRNKGNFPGRFSGRQFSNSRSEMNVSTLELGDSALYLCASTPDRRTTPNTEAFFGQGTRLTVV.

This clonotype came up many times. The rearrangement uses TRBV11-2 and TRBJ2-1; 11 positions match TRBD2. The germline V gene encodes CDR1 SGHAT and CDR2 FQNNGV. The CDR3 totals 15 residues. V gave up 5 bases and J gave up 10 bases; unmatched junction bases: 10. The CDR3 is CASSQTSGAPEEQFF. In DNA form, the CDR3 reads TGTGCCAGCAGCCAGACTAGCGGGGCCCCTGAGGAGCAGTTCTTC.

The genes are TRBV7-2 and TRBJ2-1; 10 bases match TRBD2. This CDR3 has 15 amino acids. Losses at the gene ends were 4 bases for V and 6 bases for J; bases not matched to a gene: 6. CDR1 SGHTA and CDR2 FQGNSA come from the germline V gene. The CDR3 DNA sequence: TGTGCCAGCAGCTCTAGCGGGAGCAGGTCCAATGAGCAGTTCTTC. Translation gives CASSSSGSRSNEQFF.

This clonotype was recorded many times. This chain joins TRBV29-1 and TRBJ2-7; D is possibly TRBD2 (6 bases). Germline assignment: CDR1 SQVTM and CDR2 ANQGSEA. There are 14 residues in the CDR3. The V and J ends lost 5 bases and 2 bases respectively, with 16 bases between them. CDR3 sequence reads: CSVILPGRAYEQYF. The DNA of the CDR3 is TGCAGCGTTATACTCCCCGGGAGAGCCTACGAGCAGTACTTC.

CDR3 loop: CSARDGGLAGADTQYF. The CDR3 DNA sequence: TGCAGTGCTAGAGACGGTGGTCTAGCGGGAGCAGATACGCAGTATTTT. The chain recombines TRBV20-1 with TRBJ2-3; 10 bases align to TRBD2. Germline CDR1 is DFQATT and CDR2 is SNEGSKA (reference sequence). Trimming cost V 0 bases and J 4 bases; bases outside gene matches: 7. The CDR3 runs 16 residues.

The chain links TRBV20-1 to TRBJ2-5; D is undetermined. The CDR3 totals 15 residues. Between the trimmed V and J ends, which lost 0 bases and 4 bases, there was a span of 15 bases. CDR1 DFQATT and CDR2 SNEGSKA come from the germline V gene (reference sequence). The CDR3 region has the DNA TGCAGTGCTAGAGAAAACGTTGATGTGGGAGAGACCCAGTACTTC. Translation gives CSARENVDVGETQYF.

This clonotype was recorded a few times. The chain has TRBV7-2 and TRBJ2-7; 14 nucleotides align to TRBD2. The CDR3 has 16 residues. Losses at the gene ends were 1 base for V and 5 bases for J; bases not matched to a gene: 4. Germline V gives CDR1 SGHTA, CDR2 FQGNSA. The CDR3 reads CASSLGLAGGGDEQYF. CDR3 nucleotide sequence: TGTGCCAGCAGCTTAGGACTAGCGGGAGGGGGTGACGAGCAGTACTTC. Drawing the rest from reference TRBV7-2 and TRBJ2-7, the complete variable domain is GAGVSQSPSNKVTEKGKDVELRCDPISGHTALYWYRQSLGQGLEFLIYFQGNSAPDKSGLPSDRFSAERTGGSVSTLTIQRTQQEDSAVYLCASSLGLAGGGDEQYFGPGTRLTVT.

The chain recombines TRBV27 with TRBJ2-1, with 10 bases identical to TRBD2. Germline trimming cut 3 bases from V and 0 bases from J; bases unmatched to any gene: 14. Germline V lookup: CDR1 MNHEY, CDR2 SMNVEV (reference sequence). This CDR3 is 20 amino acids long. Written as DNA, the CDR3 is TGTGCCAGCAGTTTTGGGACCTCTAGCGGGAGCCTTCGCTCCTACAATGAGCAGTTCTTC. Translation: CASSFGTSSGSLRSYNEQFF.

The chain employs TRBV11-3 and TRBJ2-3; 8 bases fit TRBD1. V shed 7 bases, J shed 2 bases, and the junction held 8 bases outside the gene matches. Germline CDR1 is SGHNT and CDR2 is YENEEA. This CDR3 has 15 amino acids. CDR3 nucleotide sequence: TGTGCCAGCAAAAGGGGACAGGCCCCCACAGATACGCAGTATTTT. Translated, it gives CASKRGQAPTDTQYF.

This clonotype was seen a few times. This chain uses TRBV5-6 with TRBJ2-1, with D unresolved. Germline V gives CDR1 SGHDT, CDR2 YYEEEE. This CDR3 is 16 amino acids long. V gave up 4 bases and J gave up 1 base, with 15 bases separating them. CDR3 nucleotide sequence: TGTGCCAGCAGCGAAATGTTTCTTCAATCCTACAATGAGCAGTTCTTC. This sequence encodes CASSEMFLQSYNEQFF.

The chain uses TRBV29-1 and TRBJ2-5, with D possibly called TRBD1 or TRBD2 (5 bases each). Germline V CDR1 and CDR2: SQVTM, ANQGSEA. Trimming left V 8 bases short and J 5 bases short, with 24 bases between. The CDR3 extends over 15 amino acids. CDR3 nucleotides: TGCAGCACCCGCCGGGACGGGAACCGCGCGGAGACCCAGTACTTC. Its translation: CSTRRDGNRAETQYF.

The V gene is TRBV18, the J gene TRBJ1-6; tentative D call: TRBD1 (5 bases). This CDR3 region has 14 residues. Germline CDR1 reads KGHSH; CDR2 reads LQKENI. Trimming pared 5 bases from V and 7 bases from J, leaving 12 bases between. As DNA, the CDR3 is TGTGCCAGCTCAGAGACAGTGACAAATTCACCCCTCCACTTT. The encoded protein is CASSETVTNSPLHF.

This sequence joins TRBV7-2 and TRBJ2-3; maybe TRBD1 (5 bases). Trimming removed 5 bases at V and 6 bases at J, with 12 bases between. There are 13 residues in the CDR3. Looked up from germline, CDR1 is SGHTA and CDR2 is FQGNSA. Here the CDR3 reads CASSKPGSDTQYF. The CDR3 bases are TGTGCCAGCAGCAAACCAGGGTCCGATACGCAGTATTTT. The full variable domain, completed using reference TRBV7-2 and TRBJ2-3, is GAGVSQSPSNKVTEKGKDVELRCDPISGHTALYWYRQSLGQGLEFLIYFQGNSAPDKSGLPSDRFSAERTGGSVSTLTIQRTQQEDSAVYLCASSKPGSDTQYFGPGTRLTVL.

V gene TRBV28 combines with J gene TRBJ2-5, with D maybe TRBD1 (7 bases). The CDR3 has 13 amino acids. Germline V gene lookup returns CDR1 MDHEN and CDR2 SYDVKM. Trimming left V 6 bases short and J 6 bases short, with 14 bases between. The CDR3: CASRISGGKTQYF. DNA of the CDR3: TGTGCCAGCAGGATCTCAGGGGGGAAGACCCAGTACTTC.

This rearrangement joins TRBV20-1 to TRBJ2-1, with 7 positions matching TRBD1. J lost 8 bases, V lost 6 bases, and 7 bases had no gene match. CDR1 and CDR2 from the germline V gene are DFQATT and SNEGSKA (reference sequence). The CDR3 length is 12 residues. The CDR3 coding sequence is TGCAGTGCCCCCGGACAGGAGGATGAGCAGTTCTTC. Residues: CSAPGQEDEQFF.

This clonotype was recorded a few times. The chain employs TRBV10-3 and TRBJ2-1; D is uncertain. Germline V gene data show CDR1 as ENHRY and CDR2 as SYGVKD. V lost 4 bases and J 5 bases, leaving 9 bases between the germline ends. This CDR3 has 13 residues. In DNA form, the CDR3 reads TGTGCCATCAGTGTGCGGACGAACAATGAGCAGTTCTTC. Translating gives CAISVRTNNEQFF.

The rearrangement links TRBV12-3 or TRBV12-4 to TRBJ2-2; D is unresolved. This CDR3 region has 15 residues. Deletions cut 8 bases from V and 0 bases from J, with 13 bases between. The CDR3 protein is CASASVDANTGELFF. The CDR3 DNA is TGTGCCAGCGCTTCCGTGGACGCGAACACCGGGGAGCTGTTTTTT.

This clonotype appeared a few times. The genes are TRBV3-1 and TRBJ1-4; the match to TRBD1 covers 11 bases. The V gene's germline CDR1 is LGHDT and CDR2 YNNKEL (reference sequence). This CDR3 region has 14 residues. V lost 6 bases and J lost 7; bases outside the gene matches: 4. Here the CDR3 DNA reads TGTGCCAGCAGTTTCGGGACAGGGGGTGAAAAACTGTTTTTT. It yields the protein CASSFGTGGEKLFF.

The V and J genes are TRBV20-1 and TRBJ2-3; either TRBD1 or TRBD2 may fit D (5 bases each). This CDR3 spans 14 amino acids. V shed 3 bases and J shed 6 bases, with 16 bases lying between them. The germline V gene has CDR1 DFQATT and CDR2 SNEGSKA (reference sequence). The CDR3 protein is CSASRDPSVDTQYF. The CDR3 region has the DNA TGCAGTGCTAGCCGGGACCCCAGCGTGGATACGCAGTATTTT.

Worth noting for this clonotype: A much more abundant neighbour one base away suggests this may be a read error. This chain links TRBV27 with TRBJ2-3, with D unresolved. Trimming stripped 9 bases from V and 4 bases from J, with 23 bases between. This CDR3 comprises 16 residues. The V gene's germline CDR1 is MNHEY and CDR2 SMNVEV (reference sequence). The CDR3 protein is CASNSWRFLGADTQYF. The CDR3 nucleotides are TGTGCCAGTAATAGCTGGAGATTCCTTGGGGCAGATACGCAGTATTTT.